The clone carrying this TCR beta chain was detected ten times or more. Antigen unknown. The sample comes from a study of post-analysis software for immune sequencing data. V dropped 4 bases and J dropped 0 bases, with 7 bases sitting between them. This CDR3 is 13 amino acids long. Germline CDR1 reads MNHEY; CDR2 reads SMNVEV (reference sequence). Every TCR beta cDNA library bore unique molecular identifiers. TCRdb analysed the PCR reads with MiXCR anew, one entry per CDR3 protein. The sample has approximately 770,000 distinct CDR3 sequences; roughly 50% are singletons. Broader study findings: With TRBV5-6, TRBV5-1 and TRBV20-1 included, several TRBV segments were more frequent in patients than in controls. Multiple sclerosis patients had significantly lower normalized Chao1 diversity than controls.

V usage is TRBV27 and J usage is TRBJ2-7; D might be TRBD1 (5 bases). This receptor was identified in a girl aged 5-17 years with multiple sclerosis. The specimen sequenced was blood. The CDR3 protein is CASSSGFSYEQYF. In DNA form, the CDR3 reads TGTGCCAGCAGTTCAGGGTTCTCCTACGAGCAGTACTTC.